The following is a T cell receptor beta chain sequence with its context. The CDR3 runs to 16 residues. Germline V gene lookup returns CDR1 MGHRA and CDR2 YSYEKL. The germline V and J ends were trimmed by 10 bases and 3 bases, with 23 bases remaining between them. Sequenced by immunoSEQ multiplex PCR; TCRdb stores in-frame clones only, minus some. Here the sample spans roughly 35,000 clones, about 84% being singletons. This sample is drawn from a study of lymphopenia after photon versus proton radiotherapy. The chain recombines TRBV4-1 with TRBJ2-3; tentatively, D is TRBD1 or TRBD2 (5 bases each). The sequencing here drew on peripheral blood, taken from a patient treated with photon-based radiotherapy. This TCR derives from a middle-aged man with gastric cancer. CDR3: CATSGTTFFKTDTQYF. Written as DNA, the CDR3 is TGCGCCACCTCCGGGACGACTTTTTTTAAGACAGATACGCAGTATTTT.